The 14 T cell receptor beta chains given below trace back to one sample, sequenced in a study of graft-versus-host responses after intestinal transplantation. Their recognized antigens are unknown. Profiling relied on immunoSEQ multiplex PCR, and the TCRdb table lists in-frame clones only, not all of them. The data show about 86,000 clones, about 88% seen once. The sample consisted of unstimulated CD4+ T cells sorted from spleen or lymph node cells, taken before transplant. These receptors all stem from a human donor who was the organ donor for an intestinal transplant.

The gene calls are TRBV7-9 and TRBJ1-3; D gene unclear. This CDR3 is built from 14 residues. V lost 5 bases and J lost 0, with 8 bases in between. The germline V gene encodes CDR1 SEHNR and CDR2 FQNEAQ (reference sequence). The CDR3 region is CASSLRHSGNTIYF. The CDR3 DNA reads as TGTGCCAGCAGCCTGAGGCACTCTGGAAACACCATATATTTT.

The chain employs TRBV28 and TRBJ2-7, with 9 bases that match TRBD1. In germline, CDR1 is MDHEN, CDR2 SYDVKM. The CDR3 has 14 amino acids. The trim removed 6 bases at V and 7 bases at J, leaving 10 bases unmatched. CDR3 nucleotide sequence: TGTGCCAGCAGACCCCCACAGGGGGCGCGGGAGCAGTACTTC. Encoded protein: CASRPPQGAREQYF.

This sequence joins TRBV19 and TRBJ1-1; D may be TRBD1 (5 bases). Trimming took off 5 bases at V and 1 base at J, with 11 bases between the two ends. In germline, CDR1 is LNHDA, CDR2 SQIVND (reference sequence). This CDR3 has 14 amino acids. The CDR3 nucleotides read TGTGCCAGTAGTCCGGACACAGGGAACACTGAAGCTTTCTTT. Protein product: CASSPDTGNTEAFF. Based on the CDR3 plus reference TRBV19 and TRBJ1-1, the full variable domain is DGGITQSPKYLFRKEGQNVTLSCEQNLNHDAMYWYRQDPGQGLRLIYYSQIVNDFQKGDIAEGYSVSREKKESFPLTVTSAQKNPTAFYLCASSPDTGNTEAFFGQGTRLTVV.

This clone has only a few counts. The chain employs TRBV6-1 and TRBJ1-6; 8 nucleotides agree with TRBD1. The CDR3 spans 14 residues. Losses at the gene ends were 3 bases for V and 8 bases for J; bases not matched to a gene: 3. Looked up from germline, CDR1 is MNHNS and CDR2 is SASEGT. The CDR3 coding sequence is TGTGCCAGCAGTGATGCAGGGGGCGATTCACCCCTCCACTTT. It codes for CASSDAGGDSPLHF.

The V call is TRBV10-3, the J call TRBJ1-3; the D is unclear. Germline-derived CDR1 and CDR2 are ENHRY and SYGVKD. The CDR3 covers 12 residues. V lost 4 bases to trimming and J lost 4 bases, with 5 bases between them. CDR3 DNA sequence: TGTGCCATCAGTGCCCAGGGAAACACCATATATTTT. It encodes CAISAQGNTIYF.

The DNA for the CDR3 is TGTGCCAGCTCACCCTCTTTGACAGGGAGCCTATACAATGAGCAGTTCTTC. Amino acids: CASSPSLTGSLYNEQFF. The chain carries TRBV18 and TRBJ2-1; 7 bases match TRBD1. CDR1 and CDR2 (germline): KGHSH, LQKENI. This CDR3 is 17 amino acids long. Trimming took 3 bases from V and 4 from J; bases not matched to a gene: 12.

This clone was picked up one time. V and J are TRBV5-4 and TRBJ2-2; 10 positions match TRBD1. V trimming: 7 bases; J trimming: 2 bases; junction bases outside the gene matches: 2. In germline, CDR1 is SGHNT, CDR2 YYREEE (reference sequence). The CDR3 totals 14 residues. In nucleotides, the CDR3 is TGTGCCAGCCGACAGGGGGCCAACACCGGGGAGCTGTTTTTT. Its translation is CASRQGANTGELFF.

The V call is TRBV5-6, the J call TRBJ1-3, with D perhaps matching TRBD1 (6 bases). V lost 4 bases, J lost 4 bases, and 6 bases lay in between. CDR1 is SGHDT, CDR2 YYEEEE, per germline. The CDR3 covers 12 residues. Here the CDR3 reads CASSDRGNTIYF. CDR3 sequence (DNA): TGTGCCAGCAGCGACAGGGGAAACACCATATATTTT.

The V call is TRBV2, the J call TRBJ2-7; TRBD1 agrees at 11 bases. CDR3 length: 14 residues. From germline, CDR1 is SNHLY and CDR2 FYNNEI. With 6 bases clipped from V and 4 bases from J, the junction kept 5 bases outside the gene matches. As DNA, the CDR3 is TGTGCCAGCAGGTCCTGGGACAGGGGGTACGAGCAGTACTTC. It encodes CASRSWDRGYEQYF.

The rearrangement joins TRBV6-4 to TRBJ2-7; TRBD2 aligns across 8 bases. There are 18 residues in the CDR3. CDR1 is MRHNA, CDR2 SNTAGT, per germline. Losses at the gene ends were 7 bases for V and 4 bases for J; bases not matched to a gene: 21. Here the CDR3 DNA reads TGTGCCAGCACCGTTGGGCGAGCGGGAGAGTTTCCCCCTTACGAGCAGTACTTC. Its protein is CASTVGRAGEFPPYEQYF.

V gene TRBV7-2 combines with J gene TRBJ2-3; D ambiguous. The CDR3 loop spans 13 amino acids. The germline V gene encodes CDR1 SGHTA and CDR2 FQGNSA. Trimming cost V 5 bases and J 9 bases, with 15 bases left between them. The CDR3 here is CASSAPPRATQYF. The CDR3 DNA is TGTGCCAGCAGCGCACCACCCCGCGCGACGCAGTATTTT.

As DNA, the CDR3 is TGCGCCAGCAGCTTGGGTCTTTGGGCTAGCACAGATACGCAGTATTTT. It translates to CASSLGLWASTDTQYF. The chain combines TRBV5-1 with TRBJ2-3; D uncertain. V was clipped by 0 bases and J by 0 bases, with 11 bases between them. Germline values: CDR1 SGHRS, CDR2 YFSETQ. The CDR3 extends over 16 amino acids.

The V call is TRBV9, the J call TRBJ2-1; TRBD2 is a possible D gene (5 bases). The CDR3 is made up of 12 amino acids. Germline V gene data show CDR1 as SGDLS and CDR2 as YYNGEE. The V end was cut by 3 bases, the J end by 7 bases, with 8 bases between. CDR3 in amino acids: CASSGPGNEQFF. The CDR3, as DNA: TGTGCCAGCAGCGGCCCGGGGAATGAGCAGTTCTTC.

This clone was observed a handful of times. This chain uses TRBV2 with TRBJ1-6, with 7 bases lining up with TRBD1. The germline gives CDR1 SNHLY, CDR2 FYNNEI. The CDR3 sequence is 14 residues long. V dropped 5 bases and J dropped 10; count of bases not matched to a gene: 8. CDR3 coding DNA: TGTGCCAGCAGTCGCGGACAGGTGATATCACCCCTCCACTTT. Translating gives CASSRGQVISPLHF.